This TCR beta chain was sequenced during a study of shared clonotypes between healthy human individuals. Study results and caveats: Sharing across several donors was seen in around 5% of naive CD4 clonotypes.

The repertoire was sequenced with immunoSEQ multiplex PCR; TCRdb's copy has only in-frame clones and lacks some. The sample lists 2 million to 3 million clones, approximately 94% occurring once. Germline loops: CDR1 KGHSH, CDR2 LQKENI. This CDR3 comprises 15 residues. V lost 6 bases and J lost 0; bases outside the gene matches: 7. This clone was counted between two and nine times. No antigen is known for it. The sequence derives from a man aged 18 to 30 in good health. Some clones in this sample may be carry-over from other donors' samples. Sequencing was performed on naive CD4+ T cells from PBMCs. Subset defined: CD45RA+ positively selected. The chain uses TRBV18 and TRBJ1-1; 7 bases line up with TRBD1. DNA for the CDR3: TGTGCCAGCTCCATCCAGGGGGGCCTGAACACTGAAGCTTTCTTT. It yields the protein CASSIQGGLNTEAFF.